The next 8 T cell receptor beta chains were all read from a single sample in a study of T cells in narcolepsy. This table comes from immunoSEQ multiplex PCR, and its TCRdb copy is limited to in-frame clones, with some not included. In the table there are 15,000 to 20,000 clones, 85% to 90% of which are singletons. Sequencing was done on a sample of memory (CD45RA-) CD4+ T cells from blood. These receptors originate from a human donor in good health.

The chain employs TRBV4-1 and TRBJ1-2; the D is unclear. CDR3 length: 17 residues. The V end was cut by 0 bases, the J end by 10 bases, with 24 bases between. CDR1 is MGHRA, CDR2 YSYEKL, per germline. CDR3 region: CASSQDKDRPASKAYTF. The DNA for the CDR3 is TGCGCCAGCAGCCAAGACAAGGACCGCCCGGCGTCTAAAGCCTACACCTTC.

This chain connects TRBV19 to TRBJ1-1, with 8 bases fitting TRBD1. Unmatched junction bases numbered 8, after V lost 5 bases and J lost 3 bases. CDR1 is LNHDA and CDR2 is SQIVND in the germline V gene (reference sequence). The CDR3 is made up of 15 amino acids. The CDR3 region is CASSFGLDRDTEAFF. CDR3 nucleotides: TGTGCCAGTAGTTTCGGATTGGACAGGGACACTGAAGCTTTCTTT.

The CDR3 DNA follows: TGTGCCAGCAGCCGACCTAGGAGGACTAGCGGGAGCTCAGATACGCAGTATTTT. It codes for CASSRPRRTSGSSDTQYF. The V and J genes are TRBV7-8 and TRBJ2-3; 13 bases line up with TRBD2. After removal of 5 bases from V and 4 bases from J, the junction contained 12 bases not matched to a gene. The CDR3 runs to 18 residues. The germline gives CDR1 SGHVS, CDR2 FQNEAQ.

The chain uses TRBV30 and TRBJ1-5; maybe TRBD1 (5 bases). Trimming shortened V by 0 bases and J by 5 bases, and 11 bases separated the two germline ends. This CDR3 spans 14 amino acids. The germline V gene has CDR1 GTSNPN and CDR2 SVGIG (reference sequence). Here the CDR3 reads CAWSVWRGDQPQHF. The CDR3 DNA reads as TGTGCCTGGAGTGTTTGGAGGGGCGATCAGCCCCAGCATTTT.

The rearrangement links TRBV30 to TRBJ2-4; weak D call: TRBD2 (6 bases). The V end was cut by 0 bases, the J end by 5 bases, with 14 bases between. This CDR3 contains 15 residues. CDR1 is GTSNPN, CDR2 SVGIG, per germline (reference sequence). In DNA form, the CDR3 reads TGTGCCTGGAGTGTACCGGAGGGCCGTGAAAACATTCAGTACTTC. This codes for CAWSVPEGRENIQYF. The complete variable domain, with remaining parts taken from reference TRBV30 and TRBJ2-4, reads SQTIHQWPATLVQPVGSPLSLECTVEGTSNPNLYWYRQAAGRGLQLLFYSVGIGQISSEVPQNLSASRPQDRQFILSSKKLLLSDSGFYLCAWSVPEGRENIQYFGAGTRLSVL.

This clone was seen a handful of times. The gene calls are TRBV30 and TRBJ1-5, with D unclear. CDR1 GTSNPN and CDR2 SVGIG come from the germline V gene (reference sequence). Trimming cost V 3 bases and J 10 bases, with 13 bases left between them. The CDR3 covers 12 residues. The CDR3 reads CAWRKEGSPQHF. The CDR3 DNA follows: TGTGCCTGGAGAAAAGAAGGGAGTCCCCAGCATTTT.

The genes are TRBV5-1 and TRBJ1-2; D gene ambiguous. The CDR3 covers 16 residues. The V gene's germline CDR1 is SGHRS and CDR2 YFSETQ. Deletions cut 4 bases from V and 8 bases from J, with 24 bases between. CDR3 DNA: TGCGCCAGCAGCGCTGGACTTGGGTCCAATTCGGGGGGCTACACCTTC. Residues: CASSAGLGSNSGGYTF.

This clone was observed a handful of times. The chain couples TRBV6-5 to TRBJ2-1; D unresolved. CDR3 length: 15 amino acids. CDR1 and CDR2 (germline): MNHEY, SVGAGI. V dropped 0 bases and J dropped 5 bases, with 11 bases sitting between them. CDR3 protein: CASSYSKVANNEQFF. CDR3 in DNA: TGTGCCAGCAGTTACTCGAAGGTAGCCAACAATGAGCAGTTCTTC.